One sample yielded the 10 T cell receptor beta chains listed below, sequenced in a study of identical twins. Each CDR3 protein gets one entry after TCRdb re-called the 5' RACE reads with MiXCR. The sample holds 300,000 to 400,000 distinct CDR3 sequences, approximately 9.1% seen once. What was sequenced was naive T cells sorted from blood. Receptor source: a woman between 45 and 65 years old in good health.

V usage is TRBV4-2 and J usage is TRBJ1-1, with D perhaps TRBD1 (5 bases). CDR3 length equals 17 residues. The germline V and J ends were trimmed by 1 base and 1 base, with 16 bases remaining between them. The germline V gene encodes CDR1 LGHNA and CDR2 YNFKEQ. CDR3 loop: CASSQGIGLRANTEAFF. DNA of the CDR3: TGTGCCAGCAGCCAAGGGATAGGGCTCAGGGCGAACACTGAAGCTTTCTTT.

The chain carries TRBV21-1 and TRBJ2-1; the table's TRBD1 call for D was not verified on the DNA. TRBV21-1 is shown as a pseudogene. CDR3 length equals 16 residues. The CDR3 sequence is CASSKSRAGAPNEQFF. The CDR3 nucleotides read TGTGCCAGCAGCAAATCCCGAGCGGGAGCCCCCAATGAGCAGTTCTTC.

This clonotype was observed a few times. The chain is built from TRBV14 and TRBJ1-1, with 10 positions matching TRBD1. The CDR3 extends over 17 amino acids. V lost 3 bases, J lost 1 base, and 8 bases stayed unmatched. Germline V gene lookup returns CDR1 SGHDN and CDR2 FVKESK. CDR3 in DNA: TGTGCCAGCAGCCACTCCGCCGGGACAGGGGAGAACACTGAAGCTTTCTTT. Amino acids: CASSHSAGTGENTEAFF.

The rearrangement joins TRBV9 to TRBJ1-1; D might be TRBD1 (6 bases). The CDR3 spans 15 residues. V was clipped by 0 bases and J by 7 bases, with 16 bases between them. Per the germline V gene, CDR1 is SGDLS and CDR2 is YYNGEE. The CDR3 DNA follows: TGTGCCAGCAGCGTAGCTACGACGGGGGGCCGTGAAGCTTTCTTT. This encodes CASSVATTGGREAFF.

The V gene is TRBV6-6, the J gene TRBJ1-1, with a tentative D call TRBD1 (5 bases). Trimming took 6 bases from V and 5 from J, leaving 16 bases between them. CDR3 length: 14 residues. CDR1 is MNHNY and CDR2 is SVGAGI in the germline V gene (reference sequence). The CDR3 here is CASRLAGAGTEAFF. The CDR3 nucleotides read TGTGCCAGCAGACTCGCCGGGGCAGGGACTGAAGCTTTCTTT.

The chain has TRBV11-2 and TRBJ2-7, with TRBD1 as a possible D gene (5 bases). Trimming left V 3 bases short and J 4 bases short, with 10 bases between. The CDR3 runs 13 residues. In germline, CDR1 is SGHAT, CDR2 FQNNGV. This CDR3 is CASSFTGLYEQYV. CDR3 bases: TGTGCCAGCAGCTTTACAGGTTTATACGAGCAGTACGTC.

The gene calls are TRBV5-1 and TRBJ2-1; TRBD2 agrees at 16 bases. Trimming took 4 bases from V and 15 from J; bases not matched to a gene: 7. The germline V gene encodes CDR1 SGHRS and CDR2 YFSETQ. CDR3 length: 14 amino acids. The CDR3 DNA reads TGCGCCAGCAGCCCCGGGACTAGCGGGAGGGCCTGGTTCTTC. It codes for CASSPGTSGRAWFF.

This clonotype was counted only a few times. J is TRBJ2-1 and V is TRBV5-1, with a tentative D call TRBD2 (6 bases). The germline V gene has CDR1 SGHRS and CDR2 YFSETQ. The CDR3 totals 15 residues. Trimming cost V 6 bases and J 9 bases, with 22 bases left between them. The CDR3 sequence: CASNPFGTPMGEQFF. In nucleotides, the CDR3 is TGCGCCAGCAACCCCTTCGGGACTCCAATGGGTGAGCAGTTCTTC.

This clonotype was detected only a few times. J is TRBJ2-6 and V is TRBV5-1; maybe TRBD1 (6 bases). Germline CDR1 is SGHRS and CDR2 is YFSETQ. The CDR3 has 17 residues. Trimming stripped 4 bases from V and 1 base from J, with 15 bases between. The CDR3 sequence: CASSRDTSTSGANVLTF. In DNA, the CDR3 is TGCGCCAGCAGCCGGGACACCTCTACATCTGGGGCCAACGTCCTGACTTTC.

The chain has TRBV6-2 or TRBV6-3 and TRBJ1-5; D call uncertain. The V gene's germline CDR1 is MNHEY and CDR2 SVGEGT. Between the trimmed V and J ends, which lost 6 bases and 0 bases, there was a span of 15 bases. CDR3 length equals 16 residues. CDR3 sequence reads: CASRRRRTDSNQPQHF. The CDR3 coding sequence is TGTGCCAGCAGGCGCCGAAGGACGGATAGCAATCAGCCCCAGCATTTT.